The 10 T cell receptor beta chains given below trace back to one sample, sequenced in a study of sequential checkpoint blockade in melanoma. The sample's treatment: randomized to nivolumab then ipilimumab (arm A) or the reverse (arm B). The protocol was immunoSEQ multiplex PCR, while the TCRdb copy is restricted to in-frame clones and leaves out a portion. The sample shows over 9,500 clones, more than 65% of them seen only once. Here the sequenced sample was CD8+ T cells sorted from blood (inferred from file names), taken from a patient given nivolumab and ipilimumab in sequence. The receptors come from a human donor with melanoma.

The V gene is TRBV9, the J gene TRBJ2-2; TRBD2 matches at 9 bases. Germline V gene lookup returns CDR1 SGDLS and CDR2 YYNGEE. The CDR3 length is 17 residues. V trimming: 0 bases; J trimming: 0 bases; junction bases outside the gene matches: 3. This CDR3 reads CASSVGLAVANTGELFF. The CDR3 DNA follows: TGTGCCAGCAGCGTAGGACTAGCGGTCGCGAACACCGGGGAGCTGTTTTTT.

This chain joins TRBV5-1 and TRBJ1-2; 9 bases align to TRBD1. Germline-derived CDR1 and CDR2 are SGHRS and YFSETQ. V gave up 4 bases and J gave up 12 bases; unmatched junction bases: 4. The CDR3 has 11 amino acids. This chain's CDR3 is CASSGQGYNTF. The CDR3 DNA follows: TGCGCCAGCAGCGGACAGGGGTATAACACCTTC.

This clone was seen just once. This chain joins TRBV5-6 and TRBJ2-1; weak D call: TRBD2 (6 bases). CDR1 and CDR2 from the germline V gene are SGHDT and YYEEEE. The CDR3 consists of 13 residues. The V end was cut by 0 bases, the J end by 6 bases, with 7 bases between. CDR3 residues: CASSLGRGNEQFF. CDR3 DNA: TGTGCCAGCAGCTTGGGGCGGGGCAATGAGCAGTTCTTC.

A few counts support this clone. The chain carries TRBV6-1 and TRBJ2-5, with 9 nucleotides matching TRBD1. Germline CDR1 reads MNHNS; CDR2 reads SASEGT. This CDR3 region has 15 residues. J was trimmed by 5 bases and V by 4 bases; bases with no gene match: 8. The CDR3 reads CASSVGTGGGETQYF. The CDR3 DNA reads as TGTGCCAGCAGTGTGGGAACAGGGGGCGGTGAGACCCAGTACTTC.

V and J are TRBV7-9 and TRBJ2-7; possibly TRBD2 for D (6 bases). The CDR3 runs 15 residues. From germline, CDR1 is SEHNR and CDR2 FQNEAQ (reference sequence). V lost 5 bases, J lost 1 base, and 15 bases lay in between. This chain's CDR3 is CASSPPGTGSYEQYF. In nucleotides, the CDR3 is TGTGCCAGCAGCCCACCGGGGACTGGATCCTACGAGCAGTACTTC.

CDR3: CATSRVDRSQETQYF. For the CDR3, the DNA is TGTGCCACCAGCAGGGTTGACAGATCTCAAGAGACCCAGTACTTC. This rearrangement joins TRBV15 to TRBJ2-5, with D possibly TRBD1 on 5 matching bases. The CDR3 spans 15 residues. The ends were cut back, 3 bases at V and 2 bases at J, with 13 bases in the middle. The V gene's germline CDR1 is LNHNV and CDR2 YYDKDF (reference sequence).

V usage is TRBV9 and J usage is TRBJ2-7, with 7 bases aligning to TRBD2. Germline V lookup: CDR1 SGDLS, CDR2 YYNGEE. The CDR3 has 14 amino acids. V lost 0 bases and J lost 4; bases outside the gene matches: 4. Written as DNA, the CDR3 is TGTGCCAGCAGCGTAGGCGGGAGTAAATACGAGCAGTACTTC. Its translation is CASSVGGSKYEQYF.

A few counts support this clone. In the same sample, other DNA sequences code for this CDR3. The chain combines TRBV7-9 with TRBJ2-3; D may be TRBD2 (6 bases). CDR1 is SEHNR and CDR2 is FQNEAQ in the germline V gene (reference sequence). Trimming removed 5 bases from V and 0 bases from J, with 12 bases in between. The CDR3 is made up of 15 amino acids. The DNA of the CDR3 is TGTGCCAGCAGCCCTCCGGGGGTTAGCACAGATACGCAGTATTTT. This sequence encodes CASSPPGVSTDTQYF. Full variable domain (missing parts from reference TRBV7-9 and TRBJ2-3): DTGVSQNPRHKITKRGQNVTFRCDPISEHNRLYWYRQTLGQGPEFLTYFQNEAQLEKSRLLSDRFSAERPKGSFSTLEIQRTEQGDSAMYLCASSPPGVSTDTQYFGPGTRLTVL.

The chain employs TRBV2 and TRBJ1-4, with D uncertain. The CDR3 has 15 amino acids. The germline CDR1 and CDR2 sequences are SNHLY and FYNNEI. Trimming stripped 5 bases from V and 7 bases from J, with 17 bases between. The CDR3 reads CASSSGLLVGEKLFF. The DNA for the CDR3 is TGTGCCAGCAGTTCTGGGCTTCTGGTCGGTGAAAAACTGTTTTTT.

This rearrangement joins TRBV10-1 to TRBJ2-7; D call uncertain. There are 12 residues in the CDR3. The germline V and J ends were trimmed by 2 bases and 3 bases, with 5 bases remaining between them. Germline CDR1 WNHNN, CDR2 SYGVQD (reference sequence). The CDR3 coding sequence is TGCGCCAGCAGTGAGCACGGCTACGAGCAGTACTTC. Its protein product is CASSEHGYEQYF.